These T cell receptor beta chains were read from a single sample in a study of cytomegalovirus exposure and HLA in healthy donors. Assay: immunoSEQ multiplex PCR; the TCRdb copy retains only in-frame clones and omits some. This table has around 140,000 clones, more than 60% appearing once. The material sequenced was PBMCs. Receptors were obtained from a woman aged 60-75 years in good health and CMV-seronegative. The CDR3 runs from the conserved cysteine through the conserved F or W. D genes are given only for firm matches. Clone size appears in some rows only: once, few, many, or a class for an expanded clone.

CDR3,DNA,size,D,J,V
CASSRSGWVTEAFF,TGTGCCAGCAGCCGGTCAGGGTGGGTGACTGAAGCTTTCTTT,few,.,TRBJ1-1,TRBV25-1
CSSSLVVGPGYGYTF,TGTTCCAGCAGCTTAGTTGTGGGCCCGGGGTATGGCTACACCTTC,.,.,TRBJ1-2,TRBV7-9
CASRLTGGGNEKLFF,TGTGCCAGCAGACTTACAGGGGGAGGTAATGAAAAACTGTTTTTT,.,TRBD1,TRBJ1-4,TRBV5-4
CASSLRGGGTDTQYF,TGTGCCAGCAGCTTGCGGGGAGGGGGCACAGATACGCAGTATTTT,.,TRBD2,TRBJ2-3,TRBV5-4
CASSLEGRGSSYEQYF,TGTGCCAGCAGCTTAGAGGGGCGGGGGAGCTCCTACGAGCAGTACTTC,.,TRBD2,TRBJ2-7,TRBV11-2
CASSRTSGGSSYNEQFF,TGTGCCAGCAGTAGGACTAGCGGGGGTAGCTCCTACAATGAGCAGTTCTTC,.,TRBD2,TRBJ2-1,TRBV2
CASRGTGNNEQFF,TGTGCCAGCAGAGGGACAGGAAACAATGAGCAGTTCTTC,.,TRBD1,TRBJ2-1,TRBV28
CASSLGGNTEAFF,TGTGCCAGCAGTTTAGGAGGGAACACTGAAGCTTTCTTT,.,.,TRBJ1-1,TRBV6-5
CASSVPGLGRPGELFF,TGTGCCAGCAGCGTCCCGGGACTAGGGCGACCCGGGGAGCTGTTTTTT,few,TRBD2,TRBJ2-2,TRBV5-4
CASSYSPLAGGEQFF,TGTGCCAGCAGTTACTCTCCACTAGCGGGAGGTGAGCAGTTCTTC,.,TRBD2,TRBJ2-1,TRBV6-6
CASSLSTGGTEKLFF,TGTGCCAGCAGCCTTTCGACAGGGGGGACTGAAAAACTGTTTTTT,few,TRBD1,TRBJ1-4,TRBV7-9
CSSSLGGRRSSNYGYTF,TGTTCCAGCAGCTTAGGCGGGAGACGGTCTTCTAACTATGGCTACACCTTC,.,.,TRBJ1-2,TRBV7-9
CASSLGGSGYNEQFF,TGTGCCAGCAGCTTAGGCGGGAGTGGGTACAATGAGCAGTTCTTC,few,TRBD2,TRBJ2-1,TRBV7-9
CASSNRVWGGYTF,TGTGCCAGCAGCAACAGGGTTTGGGGTGGCTACACCTTC,once,.,TRBJ1-2,TRBV28
CASSGGPDTQYF,TGTGCCAGCAGTGGGGGGCCGGATACGCAGTATTTT,.,.,TRBJ2-3,TRBV25-1
CASSPLPGTSSYEQYF,TGTGCCAGCTCACCACTGCCAGGAACAAGCTCCTACGAGCAGTACTTC,few,.,TRBJ2-7,TRBV18
CASSLSEGAGEKLFF,TGTGCCAGCAGTTTATCGGAGGGGGCTGGAGAAAAACTGTTTTTT,few,TRBD1,TRBJ1-4,TRBV28
CASSVVGTTSTDTQYF,TGTGCCAGCAGCGTAGTGGGGACTACAAGCACAGATACGCAGTATTTT,.,TRBD2,TRBJ2-3,TRBV9
CASSIIGSSGSVHEQFF,TGTGCCAGTAGTATAATTGGGAGTAGCGGGAGTGTTCATGAGCAGTTCTTC,.,TRBD2,TRBJ2-1,TRBV19
CSVDGGGLTPETQYF,TGCAGCGTTGACGGGGGAGGCCTAACCCCTGAGACCCAGTACTTC,.,.,TRBJ2-5,TRBV29-1
CAISEEAREKLFF,TGTGCCATCAGTGAGGAGGCTCGGGAAAAACTGTTTTTT,.,.,TRBJ1-4,TRBV10-3
CASSEIGAQWRSGFHEQFF,TGTGCCAGCAGTGAAATTGGTGCCCAATGGAGAAGTGGGTTCCATGAGCAGTTCTTC,few,.,TRBJ2-1,TRBV6-1
CASSQEGSTGELFF,TGTGCCAGCAGCCAAGAAGGGAGTACCGGGGAGCTGTTTTTT,many,.,TRBJ2-2,TRBV4-2
CASRGITEAFF,TGTGCCAGCAGGGGCATCACTGAAGCTTTCTTT,.,.,TRBJ1-1,TRBV28
CASRAQVSQPQHF,TGTGCCAGCAGGGCCCAAGTAAGTCAGCCCCAGCATTTT,.,.,TRBJ1-5,TRBV6-1
CSCGTGAPWTEAFF,TGCAGCTGCGGGACAGGGGCCCCTTGGACTGAAGCTTTCTTT,.,TRBD1,TRBJ1-1,TRBV29-1
CASSKGQGRGTEAFF,TGTGCCAGCAGCAAAGGTCAGGGGCGCGGGACTGAAGCTTTCTTT,few,.,TRBJ1-1,TRBV21-1
CASSIISGQGKTGELFF,TGTGCCAGTAGTATAATTTCGGGACAGGGGAAGACCGGGGAGCTGTTTTTT,.,TRBD1,TRBJ2-2,TRBV19
CASSPRQWGTGEQYF,TGTGCCAGCTCACCACGTCAATGGGGGACAGGGGAGCAGTACTTC,once,TRBD1,TRBJ2-7,TRBV18
CASSRATLRDEQFF,TGTGCCAGCAGCCGAGCAACGCTTCGGGATGAGCAGTTCTTC,once,.,TRBJ2-1,TRBV14
CASSPDRANTGELFF,TGTGCCAGCAGCCCGGACAGGGCTAACACCGGGGAGCTGTTTTTT,once,TRBD1,TRBJ2-2,TRBV5-4
CASSRQGGYYEQYF,TGTGCCAGCAGCAGACAGGGCGGCTACTACGAGCAGTACTTC,.,TRBD1,TRBJ2-7,TRBV7-2
CASSSTGVSYEQYF,TGTGCCAGCAGCTCGACAGGGGTCTCCTACGAGCAGTACTTC,.,TRBD1,TRBJ2-7,TRBV7-9
CASSGAGAERETQYF,TGCGCCAGCAGCGGAGCGGGGGCCGAGCGGGAGACCCAGTACTTC,few,TRBD2,TRBJ2-5,TRBV5-1
CAISEFVGGSPLHF,TGTGCCATCAGTGAATTCGTCGGGGGTTCACCCCTCCACTTT,.,.,TRBJ1-6,TRBV10-3
CASSPGQGSEQYF,TGTGCCAGCTCACCTGGACAGGGATCCGAGCAGTACTTC,few,TRBD1,TRBJ2-7,TRBV18
CAISEFGEQYF,TGTGCCATCAGTGAGTTCGGCGAGCAGTACTTC,few,.,TRBJ2-7,TRBV10-3
CASSEEVGGGHEQYF,TGTGCCAGCAGTGAGGAAGTGGGAGGTGGCCACGAGCAGTACTTC,.,.,TRBJ2-7,TRBV2
CASSSGTSRGTGELFF,TGTGCCAGCAGCTCAGGGACTAGCCGTGGAACCGGGGAGCTGTTTTTT,.,TRBD2,TRBJ2-2,TRBV7-2
CAIIGSGDYGYTF,TGTGCCATCATCGGGTCAGGGGACTATGGCTACACCTTC,.,.,TRBJ1-2,TRBV10-3
CASSLWGPNEKLFF,TGTGCCAGCAGTTTATGGGGGCCTAATGAAAAACTGTTTTTT,once,.,TRBJ1-4,TRBV27
CASSFENTDTQYF,TGTGCCAGCAGCTTCGAGAACACAGATACGCAGTATTTT,once,.,TRBJ2-3,TRBV5-4
CASSLQAGVSNQPQHF,TGTGCCAGCAGTTTACAGGCAGGGGTTAGCAATCAGCCCCAGCATTTT,.,.,TRBJ1-5,TRBV27